One and the same sample provided the 15 T cell receptor beta chains below, sequenced in a study of cytotoxic CD8 clonotypes in ibrutinib-treated CLL. Some clones are missing from TCRdb's copy, which holds only in-frame ones; the method was immunoSEQ multiplex PCR. Seen here are around 92,000 clones, roughly four fifths observed once, and the top ten hold 20% to 25%. Sample: PBMCs, taken after 24 months of ibrutinib treatment. These TCRs come from a human donor with chronic lymphocytic leukemia.

The chain uses TRBV5-8 and TRBJ2-5; 12 positions agree with TRBD2. Germline assignment: CDR1 SGHTS and CDR2 YDEGEE. With 4 bases clipped from V and 4 bases from J, the junction kept 11 bases outside the gene matches. The CDR3 consists of 17 residues. For the CDR3, the DNA is TGTGCCAGCAGCCCCCGACTACTAGCGGGAGGAGGAGAGACCCAGTACTTC. Translating gives CASSPRLLAGGGETQYF.

V usage is TRBV7-8 and J usage is TRBJ2-1, with TRBD2 matching over 7 bases. The germline CDR1 and CDR2 sequences are SGHVS and FQNEAQ. CDR3 length equals 15 residues. Trimming removed 2 bases from V and 6 bases from J; junction bases left unmatched: 7. CDR3 residues: CASSLQRDMGNEQFF. CDR3 coding DNA: TGTGCCAGCAGCTTACAGCGGGATATGGGCAATGAGCAGTTCTTC. The variable domain in full, completed from reference TRBV7-8 and TRBJ2-1, reads GAGVSQSPRYKVAKRGQDVALRCDPISGHVSLFWYQQALGQGPEFLTYFQNEAQLDKSGLPSDRFFAERPEGSVSTLKIQRTQQEDSAVYLCASSLQRDMGNEQFFGPGTRLTVL.

The rearrangement uses TRBV9 and TRBJ2-7, with 10 bases that match TRBD2. This CDR3 is built from 15 residues. Germline assignment: CDR1 SGDLS and CDR2 YYNGEE. J gave up 7 bases and V 0 bases, and 7 bases lay outside the gene matches. Here the CDR3 DNA reads TGTGCCAGCAGCGTAGATCTAGCGGGAGCACGGGAGCAGTACTTC. This gives the protein CASSVDLAGAREQYF.

The chain combines TRBV30 with TRBJ2-7; D is undetermined. Germline V gene lookup returns CDR1 GTSNPN and CDR2 SVGIG (reference sequence). V shed 1 base and J shed 3 bases, with 4 bases lying between them. CDR3 size: 11 residues. The CDR3 is CAWSGVYEQYF. The CDR3 bases are TGTGCCTGGAGTGGAGTCTACGAGCAGTACTTC.

Here the CDR3 reads CASSEVGWAGANEKLFF. As DNA, the CDR3 is TGTGCCAGCAGTGAAGTAGGGTGGGCCGGAGCTAATGAAAAACTGTTTTTT. The chain has TRBV6-1 and TRBJ1-4; D ambiguous. CDR3 length: 17 amino acids. Germline V gives CDR1 MNHNS, CDR2 SASEGT. V was shortened by 1 base and J by 3 bases, with 15 bases between the two germline ends.

The chain is built from TRBV15 and TRBJ1-5; TRBD1 agrees at 7 bases. Trimming cost V 6 bases and J 3 bases; bases outside gene matches: 2. This CDR3 is 13 amino acids long. Per the germline V gene, CDR1 is LNHNV and CDR2 is YYDKDF (reference sequence). CDR3 bases: TGTGCCACCAGGGGACAGAACAATCAGCCCCAGCATTTT. Residues: CATRGQNNQPQHF.

The CDR3 loop reads CASSQDLSVNTEAFF. CDR3 in DNA: TGTGCCAGCAGCCAAGATCTATCCGTGAACACTGAAGCTTTCTTT. The genes are TRBV4-2 and TRBJ1-1; D gene ambiguous. Germline assignment: CDR1 LGHNA and CDR2 YNFKEQ. The CDR3 is made up of 15 amino acids. V lost 0 bases, J lost 0 bases, and 8 bases lay in between.

This clone is labeled large (0.1 to 1%). The chain combines TRBV2 with TRBJ1-2; a weak D match, TRBD1 (6 bases). V gave up 7 bases and J gave up 7 bases, with 13 bases separating them. CDR1 SNHLY and CDR2 FYNNEI come from the germline V gene. The CDR3 extends over 12 amino acids. The CDR3 nucleotides are TGTGCCAGCACGGTCAGGGGTCTTGGCTACACCTTC. This encodes CASTVRGLGYTF.

The chain carries TRBV30 and TRBJ2-7; 12 bases fit TRBD2. Per germline, CDR1 GTSNPN and CDR2 SVGIG (reference sequence). The CDR3 totals 16 residues. V trimming: 1 base; J trimming: 1 base; junction bases outside the gene matches: 5. CDR3 in amino acids: CAWSDPGLAGSYEQYF. CDR3 nucleotide sequence: TGTGCCTGGAGTGACCCCGGACTAGCGGGGTCCTACGAGCAGTACTTC.

The V call is TRBV28, the J call TRBJ1-2; a possible D gene is TRBD1 (6 bases). The CDR3 runs to 13 residues. Germline V gives CDR1 MDHEN, CDR2 SYDVKM. V lost 7 bases and J lost 8, with 17 bases in between. The chain's CDR3 is CASTTGPGLGYTF. The DNA for the CDR3 is TGTGCCAGCACCACAGGGCCAGGGTTGGGCTACACCTTC.

This clone came up a few times. This chain's CDR3 is CAWSPLSPGAGEQYF. The CDR3 DNA is TGTGCCTGGAGCCCATTGTCGCCGGGGGCGGGCGAGCAGTACTTC. The chain recombines TRBV30 with TRBJ2-7; either TRBD1 or TRBD2 may fit D (6 bases each). The length of the CDR3 is 15 residues. Germline CDR1 GTSNPN, CDR2 SVGIG (reference sequence). Trimming took 3 bases from V and 6 from J, leaving 21 bases between them.

The J gene is TRBJ2-5, the V gene TRBV5-1, with 8 nucleotides matching TRBD2. The trim removed 5 bases at V and 5 bases at J, leaving 8 bases unmatched. Germline assignment: CDR1 SGHRS and CDR2 YFSETQ. There are 14 residues in the CDR3. CDR3 DNA: TGCGCCAGCAGTCCAGCGGGAGCGGGGGAGACCCAGTACTTC. This encodes CASSPAGAGETQYF.

CDR3 sequence (DNA): TGTGCCAGCAGTTTTTGGCTAGCGGGAGCTGGATCCTACAATGAGCAGTTCTTC. It encodes CASSFWLAGAGSYNEQFF. This chain links TRBV27 with TRBJ2-1; 10 bases are a match to TRBD2. J lost 1 base, V lost 3 bases, and 9 bases had no gene match. Germline assignment: CDR1 MNHEY and CDR2 SMNVEV (reference sequence). The CDR3 consists of 18 residues.

The rearrangement uses TRBV2 and TRBJ2-7; the D is unclear. CDR1 and CDR2 (germline): SNHLY, FYNNEI. Trimming pared 8 bases from V and 2 bases from J, leaving 10 bases between. The length of the CDR3 is 12 residues. As DNA, the CDR3 is TGTGCCAGCCATACCAGTACCTACGAGCAGTACTTC. Its translation is CASHTSTYEQYF. Drawing the rest from reference TRBV2 and TRBJ2-7, the complete variable domain is EPEVTQTPSHQVTQMGQEVILRCVPISNHLYFYWYRQILGQKVEFLVSFYNNEISEKSEIFDDQFSVERPDGSNFTLKIRSTKLEDSAMYFCASHTSTYEQYFGPGTRLTVT.

CDR3 residues: CATAPSQGVTDTQYF. Here the CDR3 DNA reads TGTGCCACAGCCCCGTCCCAGGGGGTCACAGATACGCAGTATTTT. J is TRBJ2-3 and V is TRBV27; 7 nucleotides line up with TRBD1. J lost 2 bases, V lost 10 bases, and 12 bases had no gene match. CDR3 size: 15 residues. Germline-derived CDR1 and CDR2 are MNHEY and SMNVEV (reference sequence).